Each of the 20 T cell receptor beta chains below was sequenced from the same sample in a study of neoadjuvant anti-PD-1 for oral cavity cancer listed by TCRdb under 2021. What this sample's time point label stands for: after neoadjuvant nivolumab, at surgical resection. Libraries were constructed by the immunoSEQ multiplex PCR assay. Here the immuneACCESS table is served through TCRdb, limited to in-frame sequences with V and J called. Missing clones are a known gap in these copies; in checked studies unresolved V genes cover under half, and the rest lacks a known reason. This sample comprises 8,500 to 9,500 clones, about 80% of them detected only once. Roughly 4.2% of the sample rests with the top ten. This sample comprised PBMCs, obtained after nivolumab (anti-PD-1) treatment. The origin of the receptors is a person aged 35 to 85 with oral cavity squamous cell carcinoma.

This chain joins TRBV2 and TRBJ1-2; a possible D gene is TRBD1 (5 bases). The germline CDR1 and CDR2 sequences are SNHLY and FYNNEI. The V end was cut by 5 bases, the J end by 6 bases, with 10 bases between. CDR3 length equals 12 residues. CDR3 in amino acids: CASSPPGDGYTF. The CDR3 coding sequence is TGTGCCAGCAGTCCCCCGGGGGATGGCTACACCTTC.

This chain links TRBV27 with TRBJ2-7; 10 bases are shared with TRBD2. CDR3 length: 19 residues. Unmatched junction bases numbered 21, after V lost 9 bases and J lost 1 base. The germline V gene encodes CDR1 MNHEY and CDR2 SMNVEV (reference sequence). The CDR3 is CASSRGGPAGGHPSYEQYF. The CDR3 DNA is TGTGCCAGTAGCAGAGGGGGACCAGCGGGAGGGCACCCTTCCTACGAGCAGTACTTC.

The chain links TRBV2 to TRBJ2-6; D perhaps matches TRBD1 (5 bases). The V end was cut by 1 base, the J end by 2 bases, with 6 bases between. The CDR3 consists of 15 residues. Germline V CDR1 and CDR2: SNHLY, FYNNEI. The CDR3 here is CASSEEGTGANVLTF. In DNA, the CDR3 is TGTGCCAGCAGTGAAGAGGGGACTGGGGCCAACGTCCTGACTTTC.

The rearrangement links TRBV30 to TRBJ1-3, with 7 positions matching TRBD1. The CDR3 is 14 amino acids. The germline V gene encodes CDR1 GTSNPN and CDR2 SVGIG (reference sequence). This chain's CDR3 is CAWGGGGGGNTIYF. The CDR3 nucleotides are TGTGCTTGGGGAGGGGGCGGTGGTGGAAACACCATATATTTT.

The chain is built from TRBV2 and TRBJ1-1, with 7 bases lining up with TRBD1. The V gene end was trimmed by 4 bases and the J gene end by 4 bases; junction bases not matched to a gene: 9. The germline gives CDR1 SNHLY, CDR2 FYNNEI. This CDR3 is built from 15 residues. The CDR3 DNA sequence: TGTGCCAGCAGTGTCAGGGGGGCAGGGGGCACTGAAGCTTTCTTT. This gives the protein CASSVRGAGGTEAFF.

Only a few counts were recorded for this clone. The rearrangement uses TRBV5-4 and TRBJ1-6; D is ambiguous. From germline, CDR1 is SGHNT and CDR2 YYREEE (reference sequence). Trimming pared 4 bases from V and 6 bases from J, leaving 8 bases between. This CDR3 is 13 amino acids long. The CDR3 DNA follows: TGTGCCAGCAGCCCTCAACGTAATTCACCCCTCCACTTT. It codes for CASSPQRNSPLHF.

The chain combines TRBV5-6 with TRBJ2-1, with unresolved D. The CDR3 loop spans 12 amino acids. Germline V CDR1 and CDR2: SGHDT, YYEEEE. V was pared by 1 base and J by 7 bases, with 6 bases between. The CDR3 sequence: CASSLPGNEQFF. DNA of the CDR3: TGTGCCAGCAGCTTGCCCGGGAATGAGCAGTTCTTC.

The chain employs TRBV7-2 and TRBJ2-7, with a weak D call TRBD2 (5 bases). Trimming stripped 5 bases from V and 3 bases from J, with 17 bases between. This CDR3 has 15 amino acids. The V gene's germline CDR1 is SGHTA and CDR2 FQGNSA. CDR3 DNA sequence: TGTGCCAGCAGCCCTTGGGTAGGGAGTAGCTACGAGCAGTACTTC. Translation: CASSPWVGSSYEQYF.

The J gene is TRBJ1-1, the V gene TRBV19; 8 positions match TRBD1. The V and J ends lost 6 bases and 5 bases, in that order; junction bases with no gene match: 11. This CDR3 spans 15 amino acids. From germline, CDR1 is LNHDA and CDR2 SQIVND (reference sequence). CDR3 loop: CASRLQGALGTEAFF. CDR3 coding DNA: TGTGCCAGTAGACTCCAGGGGGCGCTGGGGACTGAAGCTTTCTTT.

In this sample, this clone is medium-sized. As DNA, the CDR3 is TGTGCCAGCAGACTAGCGGGAGGTTCCTACGAGCAGTACTTC. Its translation: CASRLAGGSYEQYF. The chain has TRBV27 and TRBJ2-7; 12 nucleotides line up with TRBD2. The CDR3 totals 14 residues. Germline V gives CDR1 MNHEY, CDR2 SMNVEV (reference sequence). Trimming removed 6 bases from V and 1 base from J; junction bases left unmatched: 1.

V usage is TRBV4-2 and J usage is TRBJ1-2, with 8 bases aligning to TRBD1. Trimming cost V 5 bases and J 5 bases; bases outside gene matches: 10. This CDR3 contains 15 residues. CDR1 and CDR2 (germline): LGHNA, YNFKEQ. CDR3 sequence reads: CASSSLDRESYGYTF. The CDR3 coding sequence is TGTGCCAGCAGCTCCTTGGACAGGGAAAGTTATGGCTACACCTTC.

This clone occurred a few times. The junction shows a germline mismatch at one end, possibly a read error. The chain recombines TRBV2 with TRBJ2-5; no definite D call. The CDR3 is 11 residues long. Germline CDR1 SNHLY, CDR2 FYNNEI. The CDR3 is CASSSPAPENF. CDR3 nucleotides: TGTGCCAGCAGCTCTCCGGCCCCGGAGAACTTC.

DNA for the CDR3: TGCGCCAGCAGCCAAGGAATGGCTAGCGGGCCTCAAGAGACCCAGTACTTC. Translation: CASSQGMASGPQETQYF. This sequence joins TRBV4-1 and TRBJ2-5; 8 bases are a match to TRBD2. This CDR3 spans 17 amino acids. V was clipped by 1 base and J by 2 bases; unmatched bases: 9. CDR1 MGHRA and CDR2 YSYEKL come from the germline V gene.

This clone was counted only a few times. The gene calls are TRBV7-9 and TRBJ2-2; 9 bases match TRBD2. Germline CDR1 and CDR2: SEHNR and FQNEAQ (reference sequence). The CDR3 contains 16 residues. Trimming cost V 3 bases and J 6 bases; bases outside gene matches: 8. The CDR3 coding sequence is TGTGCCAGCAGCTTCGTACCGGGACTAGCCCCCGGGGAGCTGTTTTTT. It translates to CASSFVPGLAPGELFF.

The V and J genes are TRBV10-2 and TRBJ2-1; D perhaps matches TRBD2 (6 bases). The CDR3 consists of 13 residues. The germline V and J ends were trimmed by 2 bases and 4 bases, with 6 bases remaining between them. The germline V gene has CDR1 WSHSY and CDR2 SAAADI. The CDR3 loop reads CASSEGGYNEQFF. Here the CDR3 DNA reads TGCGCCAGCAGTGAGGGAGGGTACAATGAGCAGTTCTTC.

The CDR3 spells CASSLTGEWETEAFF. The CDR3 DNA sequence: TGCGCCAGCAGCTTGACGGGGGAGTGGGAGACTGAAGCTTTCTTT. The V and J genes are TRBV5-1 and TRBJ1-1, with a tentative D call TRBD1 (5 bases). V was trimmed by 1 base and J by 5 bases, leaving 15 bases between them. There are 15 residues in the CDR3. Germline V gene lookup returns CDR1 SGHRS and CDR2 YFSETQ. The full variable domain, rest sourced from reference TRBV5-1 and TRBJ1-1, is KAGVTQTPRYLIKTRGQQVTLSCSPISGHRSVSWYQQTPGQGLQFLFEYFSETQRNKGNFPGRFSGRQFSNSRSEMNVSTLELGDSALYLCASSLTGEWETEAFFGQGTRLTVV.

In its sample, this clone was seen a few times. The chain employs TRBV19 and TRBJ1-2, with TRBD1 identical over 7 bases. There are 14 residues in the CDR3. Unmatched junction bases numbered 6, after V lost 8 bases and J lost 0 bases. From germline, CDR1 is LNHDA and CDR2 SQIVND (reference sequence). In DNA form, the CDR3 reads TGTGCCAGTTTGGGACAGCTTACTAACTATGGCTACACCTTC. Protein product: CASLGQLTNYGYTF. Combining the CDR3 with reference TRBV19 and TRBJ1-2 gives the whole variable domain DGGITQSPKYLFRKEGQNVTLSCEQNLNHDAMYWYRQDPGQGLRLIYYSQIVNDFQKGDIAEGYSVSREKKESFPLTVTSAQKNPTAFYLCASLGQLTNYGYTFGSGTRLTVV.

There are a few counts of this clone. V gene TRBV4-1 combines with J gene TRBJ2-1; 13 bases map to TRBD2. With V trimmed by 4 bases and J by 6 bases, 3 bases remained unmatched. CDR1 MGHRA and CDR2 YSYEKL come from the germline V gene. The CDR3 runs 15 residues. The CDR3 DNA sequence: TGCGCCAGCAGCCTCGGGACTAGCGGGATCAATGAGCAGTTCTTC. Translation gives CASSLGTSGINEQFF.

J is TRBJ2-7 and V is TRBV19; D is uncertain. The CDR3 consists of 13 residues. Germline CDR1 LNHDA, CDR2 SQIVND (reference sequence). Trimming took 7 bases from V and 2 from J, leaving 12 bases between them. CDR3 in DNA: TGTGCCAGTACACCACGGCCCCCCTACGAGCAGTACTTC. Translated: CASTPRPPYEQYF.

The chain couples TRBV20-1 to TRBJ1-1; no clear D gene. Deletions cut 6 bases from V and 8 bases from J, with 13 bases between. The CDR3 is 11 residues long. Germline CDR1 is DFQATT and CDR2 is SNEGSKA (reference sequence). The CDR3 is CSAPSQWEAFF. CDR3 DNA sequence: TGCAGTGCCCCTTCACAGTGGGAAGCTTTCTTT.